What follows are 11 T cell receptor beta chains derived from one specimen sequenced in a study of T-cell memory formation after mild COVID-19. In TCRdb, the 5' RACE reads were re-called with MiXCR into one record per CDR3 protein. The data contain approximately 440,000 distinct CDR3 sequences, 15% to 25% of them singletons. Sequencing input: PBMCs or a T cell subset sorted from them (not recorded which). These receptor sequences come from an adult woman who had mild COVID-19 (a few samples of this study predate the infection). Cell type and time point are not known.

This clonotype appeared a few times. This chain's CDR3 is CASSPRQDRLSYEQYF. CDR3 bases: TGTGCCAGCAGTCCACGACAGGACAGGCTCTCCTACGAGCAGTACTTC. The chain employs TRBV6-2 or TRBV6-3 and TRBJ2-7; 7 nucleotides line up with TRBD1. Germline loops: CDR1 MNHEY, CDR2 SVGEGT. CDR3 length equals 16 residues. V lost 5 bases to trimming and J lost 0 bases; unmatched junction nucleotides: 10.

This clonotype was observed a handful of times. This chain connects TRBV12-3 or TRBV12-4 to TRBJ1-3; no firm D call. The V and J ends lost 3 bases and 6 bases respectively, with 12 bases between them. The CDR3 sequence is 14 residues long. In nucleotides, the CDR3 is TGTGCCAGCAGTTTTTACAGTTCGGAAAACACCATATATTTT. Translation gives CASSFYSSENTIYF.

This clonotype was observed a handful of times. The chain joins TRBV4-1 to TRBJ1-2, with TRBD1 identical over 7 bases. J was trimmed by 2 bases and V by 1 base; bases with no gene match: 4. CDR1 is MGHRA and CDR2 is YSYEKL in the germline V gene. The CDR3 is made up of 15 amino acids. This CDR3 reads CASSQAGDSNYGYTF. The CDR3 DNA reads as TGCGCCAGCAGCCAAGCGGGGGACAGCAACTATGGCTACACCTTC.

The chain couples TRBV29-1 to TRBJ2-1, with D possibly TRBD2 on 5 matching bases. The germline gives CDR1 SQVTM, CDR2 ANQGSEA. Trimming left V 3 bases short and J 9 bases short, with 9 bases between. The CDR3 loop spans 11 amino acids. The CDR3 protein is CSVDVGVEQFF. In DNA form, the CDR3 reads TGCAGCGTTGATGTCGGGGTTGAGCAGTTCTTC.

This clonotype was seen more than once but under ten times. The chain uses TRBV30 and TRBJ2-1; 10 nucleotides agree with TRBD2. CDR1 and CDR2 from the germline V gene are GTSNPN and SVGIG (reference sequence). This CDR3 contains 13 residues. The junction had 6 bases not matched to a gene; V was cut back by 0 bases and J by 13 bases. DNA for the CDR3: TGTGCCTGGAGTGTAGTCGCTAGCGGGAGTCAGTTCTTC. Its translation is CAWSVVASGSQFF.

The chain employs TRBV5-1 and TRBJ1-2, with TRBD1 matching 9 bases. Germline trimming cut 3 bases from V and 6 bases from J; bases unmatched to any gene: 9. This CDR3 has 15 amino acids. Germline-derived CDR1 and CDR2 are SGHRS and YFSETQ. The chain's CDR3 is CASSSQGTGFDGYTF. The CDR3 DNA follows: TGCGCCAGCAGCTCTCAAGGGACAGGGTTTGATGGCTACACCTTC.

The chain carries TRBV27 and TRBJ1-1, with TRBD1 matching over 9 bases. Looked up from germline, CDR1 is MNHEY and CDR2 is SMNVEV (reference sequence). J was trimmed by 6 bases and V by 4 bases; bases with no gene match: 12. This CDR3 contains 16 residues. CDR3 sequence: CASSSKVGTGRAEAFF. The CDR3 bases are TGTGCCAGCAGTTCTAAAGTGGGGACAGGGAGGGCTGAAGCTTTCTTT.

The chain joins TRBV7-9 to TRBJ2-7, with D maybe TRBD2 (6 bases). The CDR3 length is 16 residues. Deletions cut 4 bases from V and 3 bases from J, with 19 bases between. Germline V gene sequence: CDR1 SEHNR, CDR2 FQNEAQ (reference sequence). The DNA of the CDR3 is TGTGCCAGCAGCTCCGCCCAACTAGCCCCCCTCTACGAGCAGTACTTC. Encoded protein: CASSSAQLAPLYEQYF.

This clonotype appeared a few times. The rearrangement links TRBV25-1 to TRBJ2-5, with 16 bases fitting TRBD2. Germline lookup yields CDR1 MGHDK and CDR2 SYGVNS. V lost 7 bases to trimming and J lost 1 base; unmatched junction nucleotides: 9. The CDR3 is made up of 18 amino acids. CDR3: CASTEGGTSGGVQETQYF. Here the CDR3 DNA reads TGTGCCAGCACCGAAGGAGGGACTAGCGGGGGGGTCCAAGAGACCCAGTACTTC.

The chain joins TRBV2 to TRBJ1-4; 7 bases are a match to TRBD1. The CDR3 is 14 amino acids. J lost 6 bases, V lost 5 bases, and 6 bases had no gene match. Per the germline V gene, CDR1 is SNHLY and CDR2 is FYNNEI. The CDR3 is CASSTDREDEKLFF. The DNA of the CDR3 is TGTGCCAGCAGTACAGACAGGGAGGATGAAAAACTGTTTTTT.

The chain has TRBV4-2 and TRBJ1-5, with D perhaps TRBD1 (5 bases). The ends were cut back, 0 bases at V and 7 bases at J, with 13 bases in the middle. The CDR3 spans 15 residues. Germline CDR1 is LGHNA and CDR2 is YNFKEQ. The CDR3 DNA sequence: TGTGCCAGCAGCCAAGATTGGGGGGGAAGCCAGCCCCAGCATTTT. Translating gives CASSQDWGGSQPQHF.